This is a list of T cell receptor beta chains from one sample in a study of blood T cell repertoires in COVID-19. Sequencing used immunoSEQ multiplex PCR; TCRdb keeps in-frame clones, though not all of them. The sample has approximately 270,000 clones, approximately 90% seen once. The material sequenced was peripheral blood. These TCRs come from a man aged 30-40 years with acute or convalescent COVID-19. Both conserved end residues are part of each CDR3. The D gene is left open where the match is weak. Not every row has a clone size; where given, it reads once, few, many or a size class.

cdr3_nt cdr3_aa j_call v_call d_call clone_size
TGTGCCAGCAGCTTAGGAGGGAATGGCAATCAGCCCCAGCATTTT CASSLGGNGNQPQHF TRBJ1-5 TRBV7-3 - -
TGTGCCAGCAGTCTGGCTCCGAACACTGAAGCTTTCTTT CASSLAPNTEAFF TRBJ1-1 TRBV2 - -
TGCGCCAGCAATCGGGTAGCGGGAGTTCGTGAGACCCAGTACTTC CASNRVAGVRETQYF TRBJ2-5 TRBV5-1 TRBD2 -
TGTGCCAGCAGGGCCTCGATCCTAGGCGGGGGCTACACCTTC CASRASILGGGYTF TRBJ1-2 TRBV27 - -
TGTGCCAGCAGTTTAATTGAAAGGGGTCCCACCGGGGAGCTGTTTTTT CASSLIERGPTGELFF TRBJ2-2 TRBV28 - once
TGTGCCAGCAGCTTAACTCCCGGGAGGTCCTACAATGAGCAGTTCTTC CASSLTPGRSYNEQFF TRBJ2-1 TRBV7-3 TRBD2 -
TGTGCCTGGAGTGTAATCGGGGATAGCTCCTACAATGAGCAGTTCTTC CAWSVIGDSSYNEQFF TRBJ2-1 TRBV30 - -
TGTGCCAGTAGTTTTAGATCCGGGACAGGGGGCAATGGCTACACCTTC CASSFRSGTGGNGYTF TRBJ1-2 TRBV19 TRBD1 few
TGTGCCAGCTCCCCCGGGACAACCACTGGCTACACCTTC CASSPGTTTGYTF TRBJ1-2 TRBV18 - -
TGCGCCAGCAGCTTTGGGGGAGGAAAACTGTTTTTT CASSFGGGKLFF TRBJ1-4 TRBV5-1 - -
TGTGCCAGCAGCAGAGGGACTAGCGGCTTCAATGAGCAGTTCTTC CASSRGTSGFNEQFF TRBJ2-1 TRBV7-9 TRBD2 -
TGTGCCAGTAGCCACGACCTGATACAGGGTAGCAATCAGCCCCAGCATTTT CASSHDLIQGSNQPQHF TRBJ1-5 TRBV19 - few
TGTGCCAGCAGCTTAGACCAGGGAGGGTATCAGCCCCAGCATTTT CASSLDQGGYQPQHF TRBJ1-5 TRBV7-2 - -
TGTGCCAGCAGCTTATATATCTCTGGGGCCAACGTCCTGACTTTC CASSLYISGANVLTF TRBJ2-6 TRBV7-6 - -
TGTGCCAGCAGTTACTCACAGCCTAACACTGAAGCTTTCTTT CASSYSQPNTEAFF TRBJ1-1 TRBV6-2/TRBV6-3 - -
TGCGCCAGCAGCCAAGACAGCTATGGCTACACCTTC CASSQDSYGYTF TRBJ1-2 TRBV5-1 - -
TGTGCCAGCAGCCCTGACAGCTACAATGAGCAGTTCTTC CASSPDSYNEQFF TRBJ2-1 TRBV7-3 - once
TGTGCCAGCAGCTTCAGGGAGGGCGGGGAGCTGTTTTTT CASSFREGGELFF TRBJ2-2 TRBV7-3 TRBD2 -
TGTGCCAGCAGTTTAGGGGGGGGACACGAATATTTCTCACCCCTCCACTTT CASSLGGGHEYFSPLHF TRBJ1-6 TRBV27 - -
TGTGCCAGCAGTCCGGTTATAAACTATGGCTACACCTTC CASSPVINYGYTF TRBJ1-2 TRBV28 - -
TGTGCCAGCAGCGATGGACAGGGGGCAACGCTGGCCGAGCAGTACTTC CASSDGQGATLAEQYF TRBJ2-7 TRBV5-4 TRBD1 -
TGTGCCAGTAGTATAGATAACCAGGGTCGGAATTCACCCCTCCACTTT CASSIDNQGRNSPLHF TRBJ1-6 TRBV19 - -
TGCAGCGTTCTGGCACAGGGATCGAGCAATGAGCAGTTCTTC CSVLAQGSSNEQFF TRBJ2-1 TRBV29-1 - -
TGCGCCAGCAGTGTAAGGGACAGGGCCTACGAGCAGTACTTC CASSVRDRAYEQYF TRBJ2-7 TRBV10-2 TRBD1 -
TGTGCCAGCTCCCTACCGGGCCGGGGGGAGTACTTC CASSLPGRGEYF TRBJ2-7 TRBV28 TRBD2 -
TGCGCCAGCAGCTTGGCATGGGACAGGGTCTCCCTGGCGCAGTTCTTC CASSLAWDRVSLAQFF TRBJ2-1 TRBV5-1 TRBD1 once
TGTGCCACCAGCAGAGACCCCGGTTTTGGCTACACCTTC CATSRDPGFGYTF TRBJ1-2 TRBV15 - -
TGTGCCAGCAGAGGACAGCACTCTGGAAACACCATATATTTT CASRGQHSGNTIYF TRBJ1-3 TRBV6-5 - -
TGTGCCAGCAGATCATTCACAGGGACCTCTATTGGCTACACCTTC CASRSFTGTSIGYTF TRBJ1-2 TRBV27 - -
TGCGCCAGCAGTGCGACGACAGGGGGACACATTCAGTACTTC CASSATTGGHIQYF TRBJ2-4 TRBV10-1 TRBD1 -
TGTGCCAGCAGCGCGGGTAGATTGGACGGTGAAGCTTTCTTT CASSAGRLDGEAFF TRBJ1-1 TRBV7-3 - -
TGTGCCAGCAGCCAGGGACAGCAAAACACCATATATTTT CASSQGQQNTIYF TRBJ1-3 TRBV7-3 TRBD1 -
TGTGCCAGTAGGGTGACAGGAAACACCGGGGAGCTGTTTTTT CASRVTGNTGELFF TRBJ2-2 TRBV19 - -
TGTGCCAGCAGGACAGTCCTGAACACTGAAGCTTTCTTT CASRTVLNTEAFF TRBJ1-1 TRBV2 - few
TGTGCCAGCAGCGGCAGGGCCACAATGAACACTGAAGCTTTCTTT CASSGRATMNTEAFF TRBJ1-1 TRBV9 - -
TGTGCCATCAGTGAGGAACGGGAGGAAGAAGGTGGCTACACCTTC CAISEEREEEGGYTF TRBJ1-2 TRBV10-3 - -
TGTGCCAGCAGAAGCGCTGGAAACACCATATATTTT CASRSAGNTIYF TRBJ1-3 TRBV28 - -
TGTGCCAGCAGTACGACTAGCGGGAGGACTCCTCGCGAGCAGTACTTC CASSTTSGRTPREQYF TRBJ2-7 TRBV28 TRBD2 -
TGTGCCAGCAGAGCCTCCGGGACAGGGTTAGGTGGTGAGCAGTTCTTC CASRASGTGLGGEQFF TRBJ2-1 TRBV6-6 TRBD1 -
TGTGCCATCAGTGTCGGCGGGGACCAAGAGACCCAGTACTTC CAISVGGDQETQYF TRBJ2-5 TRBV10-3 - -
TGTGCCAGCAGCAAACAGCCAGGGTCGGACACCGGGGAGCTGTTTTTT CASSKQPGSDTGELFF TRBJ2-2 TRBV5-4 - -
TGTGCCAGCAGCTTAGCCTCGGCGGGGCCCCAGCATTTT CASSLASAGPQHF TRBJ1-5 TRBV7-2 - once